These T cell receptor beta chains were read from a single sample in a study of somatic mutations in cytotoxic T cells in rheumatoid arthritis. Assay: immunoSEQ multiplex PCR; the TCRdb copy retains only in-frame clones and omits some. Found here are about 29,000 clones, approximately 86% of them singletons; the top ten hold 7.5% to 9.5%. The sequenced sample consisted of CD8+ T cells sorted from blood. Source of these receptors: an adult with rheumatoid arthritis. CDR3s include the opening cysteine and the closing phenylalanine or tryptophan. D genes are given only for firm matches. Rows may omit the clone size; those that give it use once, few, many or a size class.

cdr3_length,d_call,clone_size,v_call,j_call,cdr3_aa,cdr3_nt
13,NA,NA,TRBV5-4,TRBJ1-5,CASSLEGGQPQHF,TGTGCCAGCAGCTTGGAGGGGGGCCAGCCCCAGCATTTT
14,TRBD2,NA,TRBV6-4,TRBJ2-3,CASSDGGGADTQYF,TGTGCCAGCAGTGACGGTGGGGGGGCAGATACGCAGTATTTT
15,TRBD1,NA,TRBV18,TRBJ1-5,CASSPGGQGWQPQHF,TGTGCCAGCTCACCAGGGGGACAGGGCTGGCAGCCCCAGCATTTT
17,NA,NA,TRBV5-6,TRBJ2-1,CASSLAVGDWTFNEQFF,TGTGCCAGCAGCTTGGCCGTCGGCGACTGGACTTTCAATGAGCAGTTCTTC
15,TRBD2,NA,TRBV2,TRBJ2-3,CASSRLAGSTDTQYF,TGTGCCAGCAGTAGACTAGCGGGAAGCACAGATACGCAGTATTTT
16,NA,NA,TRBV7-9,TRBJ2-7,CASSLVPTGPSREQYF,TGTGCCAGCAGCTTAGTACCGACGGGACCGTCTAGGGAGCAGTACTTC
14,TRBD2,NA,TRBV7-8,TRBJ2-7,CASSFSGGHNEQYF,TGTGCCAGCAGCTTTTCGGGGGGGCATAACGAGCAGTACTTC
14,TRBD1,NA,TRBV4-1,TRBJ1-2,CASSQWAGGYGYTF,TGCGCCAGCAGCCAATGGGCAGGGGGTTATGGCTACACCTTC
16,TRBD1,NA,TRBV5-4,TRBJ1-2,CASSLVGQGANYGYTF,TGTGCCAGCAGCCTTGTGGGGCAGGGGGCTAACTATGGCTACACCTTC
15,NA,NA,TRBV7-9,TRBJ1-2,CASSLADRGINGYTF,TGTGCCAGCAGCCTTGCCGACCGGGGGATAAATGGCTACACCTTC
13,NA,NA,TRBV4-1,TRBJ1-2,CASSQVGDYGYTF,TGCGCCAGCAGCCAAGTAGGAGATTATGGCTACACCTTC
14,NA,once,TRBV7-6,TRBJ2-2,CASSFHSGTGELFF,TGTGCCAGCAGCTTCCATAGCGGAACCGGGGAGCTGTTTTTT
16,NA,NA,TRBV9,TRBJ1-2,CASSDPLVKPNYGYTF,TGTGCCAGCAGCGATCCCCTAGTGAAGCCTAACTATGGCTACACCTTC
11,NA,few,TRBV25-1,TRBJ1-1,CASGGGTEAFF,TGTGCCAGTGGGGGTGGCACTGAAGCTTTCTTT
15,NA,NA,TRBV2,TRBJ2-2,CASSEPLGGTGELFF,TGTGCCAGCAGTGAGCCGCTAGGGGGCACCGGGGAGCTGTTTTTT
15,NA,NA,TRBV10-3,TRBJ2-5,CAISGTSSSQETQYF,TGTGCCATCAGTGGAACTAGCAGTTCCCAAGAGACCCAGTACTTC